Each of the 19 T cell receptor beta chains below was sequenced from the same sample in a study of cytomegalovirus exposure and HLA in healthy donors. This PCR relied on a set of 60 Vbeta primers and 13 Jbeta primers. Data came from immunoSEQ multiplex PCR; TCRdb stores just in-frame clones and leaves some out. Its table lists roughly 140,000 clones. The sequencing input was PBMCs. Receptors were obtained from a male donor in good health and CMV-seronegative.

This chain connects TRBV7-9 to TRBJ1-2; no definite D call. The V end was cut by 5 bases, the J end by 4 bases, with 11 bases between. Germline values: CDR1 SEHNR, CDR2 FQNEAQ (reference sequence). The CDR3 is 13 residues long. CDR3 sequence (DNA): TGTGCCAGCAGCACCGTACAAAGCTATGGCTACACCTTC. This codes for CASSTVQSYGYTF.

The CDR3: CASSGQVSYNEQFF. Written as DNA, the CDR3 is TGTGCCAGCAGTGGACAGGTATCCTACAATGAGCAGTTCTTC. The chain uses TRBV6-1 and TRBJ2-1; weak D call: TRBD1 (6 bases). This CDR3 has 14 amino acids. Germline assignment: CDR1 MNHNS and CDR2 SASEGT. V shed 4 bases and J shed 1 base, with 8 bases lying between them.

The chain uses TRBV9 and TRBJ2-2; the D gene is possibly TRBD2 (7 bases). CDR1 is SGDLS and CDR2 is YYNGEE in the germline V gene. CDR3 length: 15 residues. V was clipped by 4 bases and J by 3 bases, with 13 bases between them. DNA of the CDR3: TGTGCCAGCAGCTGGACTAGGGGGGACACCGGGGAGCTGTTTTTT. Its protein is CASSWTRGDTGELFF.

The gene calls are TRBV7-9 and TRBJ1-2; 7 bases are shared with TRBD1. Germline V gene data show CDR1 as SEHNR and CDR2 as FQNEAQ (reference sequence). After removal of 5 bases from V and 5 bases from J, the junction contained 2 bases not matched to a gene. The CDR3 is 12 amino acids. The CDR3 DNA is TGTGCCAGCAGCCAGACAGGGTATGGCTACACCTTC. Encoded protein: CASSQTGYGYTF.

The rearrangement uses TRBV2 and TRBJ1-1; the match to TRBD1 covers 9 bases. Germline CDR1 and CDR2: SNHLY and FYNNEI. The CDR3 length is 16 residues. V trimming: 5 bases; J trimming: 4 bases; junction bases outside the gene matches: 11. The CDR3 DNA reads as TGTGCCAGCAGTCATAGGGACAGGGCTGGGGTCACTGAAGCTTTCTTT. Its translation is CASSHRDRAGVTEAFF.

The CDR3 region is CAWSTADSYEQYF. CDR3 sequence (DNA): TGTGCCTGGAGTACAGCTGATTCCTACGAGCAGTACTTC. The chain combines TRBV30 with TRBJ2-7; no definite D call. Trimming pared 2 bases from V and 1 base from J, leaving 9 bases between. This CDR3 has 13 residues. CDR1 is GTSNPN and CDR2 is SVGIG in the germline V gene (reference sequence).

The chain has TRBV10-3 and TRBJ2-3; D is possibly TRBD1 (6 bases). CDR3 length equals 14 residues. Trimming left V 4 bases short and J 2 bases short, with 10 bases between. The germline V gene has CDR1 ENHRY and CDR2 SYGVKD. The CDR3 loop reads CAISAGHPTDTQYF. The CDR3 nucleotides are TGTGCCATCAGTGCGGGACACCCCACAGATACGCAGTATTTT.

J is TRBJ1-5 and V is TRBV30; D gene ambiguous. The CDR3 has 14 amino acids. The germline V and J ends were trimmed by 4 bases and 1 base, with 11 bases remaining between them. Germline CDR1 is GTSNPN and CDR2 is SVGIG (reference sequence). This CDR3 is CAWNAVSSNQPQHF. DNA of the CDR3: TGTGCCTGGAACGCGGTCAGCAGCAATCAGCCCCAGCATTTT.

This chain links TRBV18 with TRBJ2-7, with D maybe TRBD2 (8 bases). V shed 3 bases and J shed 4 bases, with 25 bases lying between them. Germline V gene data show CDR1 as KGHSH and CDR2 as LQKENI. The CDR3 is made up of 18 amino acids. The CDR3 DNA sequence: TGTGCCAGCTCACCGTTATCCTCGTCGGTAGCGGGACAGTACGAGCAGTACTTC. This gives the protein CASSPLSSSVAGQYEQYF.

The rearrangement joins TRBV19 to TRBJ1-1, with TRBD1 identical over 8 bases. This CDR3 has 14 residues. Per germline, CDR1 LNHDA and CDR2 SQIVND (reference sequence). The trim removed 3 bases at V and 3 bases at J, leaving 3 bases unmatched. CDR3 in amino acids: CASSIWTGHTEAFF. CDR3 coding DNA: TGTGCCAGTAGTATCTGGACAGGGCACACTGAAGCTTTCTTT.

V is TRBV19 and J is TRBJ1-5; a possible D gene is TRBD1 (5 bases). The length of the CDR3 is 15 residues. Germline assignment: CDR1 LNHDA and CDR2 SQIVND (reference sequence). V was clipped by 3 bases and J by 1 base, with 10 bases between them. CDR3 loop: CASSILEGSNQPQHF. The CDR3 nucleotides are TGTGCCAGTAGTATTCTGGAGGGGAGCAATCAGCCCCAGCATTTT.

With regard to this clone: One end of the junction does not line up with germline, which may come from a read error. This rearrangement joins TRBV30 to TRBJ2-5; 9 nucleotides agree with TRBD2. Looked up from germline, CDR1 is GTSNPN and CDR2 is SVGIG (reference sequence). The CDR3 is made up of 13 amino acids. CDR3 coding DNA: TGTGCCTGGAGTGAGGCGGGAGGGCCAGTTCTGGACTTC. Translated: CAWSEAGGPVLDF.

The rearrangement joins TRBV6-6 to TRBJ2-3; no reliable D call. The V end lost 2 bases, the J end lost 1 base, and 10 bases lay between the germline ends. Germline-derived CDR1 and CDR2 are MNHNY and SVGAGI (reference sequence). This CDR3 region has 15 residues. CDR3 in amino acids: CASSYGQSGTDTQYF. Written as DNA, the CDR3 is TGTGCCAGCAGTTACGGTCAGTCAGGCACAGATACGCAGTATTTT.

J is TRBJ2-1 and V is TRBV29-1, with D tentatively TRBD1 (6 bases). The length of the CDR3 is 11 residues. Deletions cut 7 bases from V and 9 bases from J, with 13 bases between. Germline V lookup: CDR1 SQVTM, CDR2 ANQGSEA. The CDR3 DNA follows: TGCAGCGACAGGGTTGTAGGTGAGCAGTTCTTC. Protein: CSDRVVGEQFF.

This chain uses TRBV15 with TRBJ2-7; 8 bases map to TRBD2. Trimming at V came to 4 bases and at J to 3 bases, leaving 8 bases not matched to a gene. CDR3 length equals 15 residues. CDR1 is LNHNV, CDR2 YYDKDF, per germline (reference sequence). The CDR3 coding sequence is TGTGCCACCAGCACTTCGACTAGCGCCAGCTACGAGCAGTACTTC. Translating gives CATSTSTSASYEQYF.

The chain has TRBV5-1 and TRBJ2-7, with 7 bases that match TRBD1. This CDR3 region has 13 residues. Trimming took 7 bases from V and 2 from J; bases not matched to a gene: 6. The germline V gene has CDR1 SGHRS and CDR2 YFSETQ. This CDR3 reads CASSTTGTYEQYF. In nucleotides, the CDR3 is TGCGCCAGCTCCACGACAGGGACCTACGAGCAGTACTTC.

The chain recombines TRBV30 with TRBJ1-2; D is ambiguous. V dropped 2 bases and J dropped 4 bases, with 8 bases sitting between them. Germline V gene data show CDR1 as GTSNPN and CDR2 as SVGIG (reference sequence). This CDR3 is built from 12 residues. Here the CDR3 reads CAWSLGSYGYTF. The CDR3, as DNA: TGTGCCTGGAGTCTGGGCAGCTATGGCTACACCTTC.

The genes are TRBV6-5 and TRBJ1-5; 7 positions agree with TRBD1. CDR1 is MNHEY, CDR2 SVGAGI, per germline. CDR3 size: 15 residues. V was pared by 6 bases and J by 5 bases, with 10 bases of the junction left unmatched. The CDR3 spells CASRGLGQTHQPQHF. CDR3 bases: TGTGCCAGCAGGGGCCTGGGACAGACTCATCAGCCCCAGCATTTT.

The chain uses TRBV9 and TRBJ2-3; possibly TRBD2 for D (5 bases). V lost 0 bases and J lost 6, with 14 bases in between. Germline V gene lookup returns CDR1 SGDLS and CDR2 YYNGEE. The CDR3 contains 15 residues. This CDR3 is CASSVAGTSLDTQYF. The CDR3 DNA reads as TGTGCCAGCAGCGTAGCGGGAACTTCTCTGGATACGCAGTATTTT.